The next 4 T cell receptor beta chains were all read from a single sample in a study of T cell responses to AZD1222 COVID-19 vaccine. The data were produced by immunoSEQ multiplex PCR, yet TCRdb's version contains in-frame clones alone and is incomplete. The sample includes about 140,000 clones, almost 95% of them seen just once. This specimen consisted of peripheral blood, obtained on day 0 of AZD1222 vaccination. The receptor set was obtained from an adult in good health.

In this sample, this clone turned up once. The rearrangement joins TRBV19 to TRBJ2-7; 7 bases align to TRBD1. Germline values: CDR1 LNHDA, CDR2 SQIVND (reference sequence). V trimming: 10 bases; J trimming: 2 bases; junction bases outside the gene matches: 11. CDR3 size: 14 residues. The CDR3 region is CATQLRTGPYEQYF. In DNA, the CDR3 is TGTGCCACCCAGTTGAGGACAGGCCCCTACGAGCAGTACTTC.

As DNA, the CDR3 is TGTGCCAGCAGCTTAGAGCAGGGACTGGAGCAGTACTTC. Residues: CASSLEQGLEQYF. This chain uses TRBV7-9 with TRBJ2-7; D perhaps matches TRBD2 (6 bases). Germline values: CDR1 SEHNR, CDR2 FQNEAQ (reference sequence). The CDR3 is 13 residues long. The V end lost 1 base, the J end lost 7 bases, and 11 bases lay between the germline ends.

The rearrangement uses TRBV4-2 and TRBJ2-1; 8 bases match TRBD2. J was trimmed by 2 bases and V by 0 bases; bases with no gene match: 3. This CDR3 has 16 residues. Germline V gene data show CDR1 as LGHNA and CDR2 as YNFKEQ. In DNA, the CDR3 is TGTGCCAGCAGCCAAGATACTAGCGGAACCTACAATGAGCAGTTCTTC. Translated, it gives CASSQDTSGTYNEQFF.

This chain connects TRBV5-1 to TRBJ1-5; D is possibly TRBD1 (6 bases). From germline, CDR1 is SGHRS and CDR2 YFSETQ. The V end lost 4 bases, the J end lost 7 bases, and 12 bases lay between the germline ends. This CDR3 is built from 13 residues. CDR3 residues: CASSQRGDQPQHF. The DNA of the CDR3 is TGCGCCAGCAGCCAGAGGGGGGACCAGCCCCAGCATTTT. Full variable domain (missing parts from reference TRBV5-1 and TRBJ1-5): KAGVTQTPRYLIKTRGQQVTLSCSPISGHRSVSWYQQTPGQGLQFLFEYFSETQRNKGNFPGRFSGRQFSNSRSEMNVSTLELGDSALYLCASSQRGDQPQHFGDGTRLSIL.